Given below is one T cell receptor beta chain in context. This CDR3 contains 11 residues. V was shortened by 3 bases and J by 5 bases, with 5 bases between the two germline ends. The data derive from a study of blood T cell repertoires in COVID-19. Turning to the study itself: Sites across the United States, Italy and Spain contributed samples from acute and convalescent COVID-19.

Per the original data handling: Using reference gene primer amplification, nucleated cell counts were estimated. Sequenced by immunoSEQ multiplex PCR; TCRdb stores in-frame clones only, minus some. Clone size and V and J calls were adopted from that table, with D and trimming inferred from the DNA. This table holds some 230,000 clones, approximately 80% found once. The source material was peripheral blood. The rearrangement uses TRBV12-3 or TRBV12-4 and TRBJ2-7; D remains unclear. The TCR was taken from a woman aged 55-69 years who had recovered from COVID-19. The CDR3 reads CASSLSDEQYF. For the CDR3, the DNA is TGTGCCAGCAGTTTGTCCGACGAGCAGTACTTC.